This TCR beta chain is from a study of T-cell reconstitution after alpha-beta-depleted transplantation in children. Study-wide findings and caveats: It was newly produced T cells that mostly accounted for T-cell counts and diversity one year after transplant. TCRbeta diversity was high at day 60 in some patients (a result of surviving recipient T cells and thymic progenitors). Several hundred graft clones that had expanded were reportedly the source of alpha-beta T cells about two months after transplant.

The TCRbeta library was prepared with unique molecular identifiers. MiXCR, run by TCRdb on the PCR reads, gives a single entry per CDR3 protein. The data hold 84,000 or so distinct CDR3 sequences, with 15% to 19% observed a single time. About this clonotype: Its cognate antigen is unknown.

The CDR3 length is 13 residues. J gave up 4 bases and V 3 bases, and 6 bases lay outside the gene matches. Germline V gene sequence: CDR1 DFQATT, CDR2 SNEGSKA (reference sequence). The source material was PBMCs, mostly from graft donor cells, sampled 180 days after TCRalphabeta/CD19-depleted stem cell transplant. This receptor was taken from a male patient aged 2-10 years who had a stem cell transplant for acute lymphoblastic leukemia, so the T cells may come from the graft donor. This sequence joins TRBV20-1 and TRBJ2-7; 7 nucleotides agree with TRBD1. This CDR3 is CSASTGEIYEQYF. DNA for the CDR3: TGCAGTGCTAGCACAGGGGAGATATACGAGCAGTACTTC.